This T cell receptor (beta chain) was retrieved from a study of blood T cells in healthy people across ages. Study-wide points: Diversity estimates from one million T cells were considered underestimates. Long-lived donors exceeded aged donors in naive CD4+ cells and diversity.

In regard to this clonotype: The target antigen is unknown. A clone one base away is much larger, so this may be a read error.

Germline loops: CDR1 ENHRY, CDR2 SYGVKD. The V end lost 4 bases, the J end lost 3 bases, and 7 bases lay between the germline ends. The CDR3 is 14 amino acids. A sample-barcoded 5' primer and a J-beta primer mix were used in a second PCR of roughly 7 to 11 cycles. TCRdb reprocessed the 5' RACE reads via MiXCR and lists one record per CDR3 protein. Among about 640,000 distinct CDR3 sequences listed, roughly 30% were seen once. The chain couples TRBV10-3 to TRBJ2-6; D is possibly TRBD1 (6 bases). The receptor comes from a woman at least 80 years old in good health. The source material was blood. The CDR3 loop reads CAISAGVGANVLTF. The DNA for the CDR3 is TGTGCCATCAGTGCAGGGGTTGGGGCCAACGTCCTGACTTTC.